These 6 T cell receptor beta chains share one sample of origin, sequenced in a study of cytomegalovirus exposure and HLA in healthy donors. Vbeta (60) and Jbeta (13) primers were used in the PCR. Data came from immunoSEQ multiplex PCR; TCRdb stores just in-frame clones and leaves some out. The data contain approximately 110,000 clones, around 72% of them singletons. The sequencing input was PBMCs. The receptors stem from a middle-aged woman in good health and CMV-seropositive.

The chain employs TRBV6-6 and TRBJ2-3, with 8 bases aligning to TRBD2. The V segment lost 2 bases and the J segment 5 bases; nucleotides outside the gene matches: 6. The CDR3 sequence is 15 residues long. Germline V lookup: CDR1 MNHNY, CDR2 SVGAGI (reference sequence). The CDR3 loop reads CASSYQRGPKDTQYF. CDR3 DNA: TGTGCCAGCAGTTACCAGCGGGGGCCCAAAGATACGCAGTATTTT.

This chain connects TRBV5-4 to TRBJ2-1, with 8 bases fitting TRBD2. Germline trimming cut 2 bases from V and 4 bases from J; bases unmatched to any gene: 2. The germline V gene encodes CDR1 SGHNT and CDR2 YYREEE (reference sequence). CDR3 size: 14 residues. DNA of the CDR3: TGTGCCAGCAGCTTTACGGGGGGGTACAATGAGCAGTTCTTC. It is translated as CASSFTGGYNEQFF.

A few counts support this clone. This chain connects TRBV25-1 to TRBJ1-2; D gene uncertain. The CDR3 has 13 residues. CDR1 and CDR2 (germline): MGHDK, SYGVNS. V was pared by 1 base and J by 2 bases, with 5 bases between. CDR3 bases: TGTGCCAGCAGTGAATCGGTCAACTATGGCTACACCTTC. Translating it yields CASSESVNYGYTF.

This clone has just a few counts. The V gene is TRBV6-1, the J gene TRBJ2-7; D may be TRBD1 (6 bases). The CDR3 is 15 residues long. Germline CDR1 MNHNS, CDR2 SASEGT. V was trimmed by 6 bases and J by 4 bases, leaving 19 bases between them. CDR3: CASRPRVGARYEQYF. In nucleotides, the CDR3 is TGTGCCAGCAGGCCGCGGGTGGGGGCGCGATACGAGCAGTACTTC.

The chain couples TRBV10-3 to TRBJ1-1; no clear D. The CDR3 loop spans 11 amino acids. Germline V gene data show CDR1 as ENHRY and CDR2 as SYGVKD. V dropped 3 bases and J dropped 11 bases, with 10 bases sitting between them. The CDR3 nucleotides are TGTGCCATCAGTGAATTTACGGGGGCTTTCTTT. Its protein is CAISEFTGAFF.

This clone showed up just a few times. This chain joins TRBV6-1 and TRBJ2-4; D gene ambiguous. The CDR3 length is 13 residues. Germline V gives CDR1 MNHNS, CDR2 SASEGT. V was clipped by 7 bases and J by 3 bases, with 10 bases between them. As DNA, the CDR3 is TGTGCCAGCATTACGTTGAGCAAAAACATTCAGTACTTC. Translated, it gives CASITLSKNIQYF.